These T cell receptor beta chains were read from a single sample in a study of cytomegalovirus exposure and HLA in healthy donors. Method: immunoSEQ multiplex PCR; TCRdb's copy keeps in-frame clones and lacks some. The table shows 140,000 to 150,000 clones, with 80% occurring only once. The sequenced sample consisted of PBMCs. These TCRs come from a man between 35 and 55 years old in good health and CMV-seronegative. Each CDR3 is given with its conserved first and last residue. A D gene is named only where the DNA matches it firmly. Only part of the rows carry a size: once, few, many, or a class if the clone is expanded.

TRBJ2-7 | - | TRBV4-1 | few | TGCGCCAGCAGCCAAAAGTTGGGGCTCTACGAGCAGTACTTC | CASSQKLGLYEQYF
TRBJ1-1 | - | TRBV5-1 | - | TGCGCCAGCAGCTGGACATCCCCGAACACTGAAGCTTTCTTT | CASSWTSPNTEAFF
TRBJ2-5 | - | TRBV19 | - | TGTGCCAGTAGTATAACTTGGGGGGGCTGGGAGACCCAGTACTTC | CASSITWGGWETQYF
TRBJ2-7 | TRBD2 | TRBV5-8 | - | TGTGCCAGCAGCTTGGTGACTAGCGGGGTCGGAGAGCAGTACTTC | CASSLVTSGVGEQYF
TRBJ1-1 | TRBD1 | TRBV10-1 | - | TGCGCCAGCAGTGAGTGGGCTTGGACAGGCGGAGGGTTCACTGAAGCTTTCTTT | CASSEWAWTGGGFTEAFF
TRBJ1-4 | - | TRBV6-5 | - | TGTGCCAGCAGTTACTCGAGGACAGCTACTAATGAAAAACTGTTTTTT | CASSYSRTATNEKLFF
TRBJ1-5 | - | TRBV28 | once | TGTGCCAGCAGTACCCGGGGGGGGGCGGTGAATCAGCCCCAGCATTTT | CASSTRGGAVNQPQHF
TRBJ2-5 | TRBD1 | TRBV19 | - | TGTGCCAGTAGTCTCTCCGGGACAGGGGGCTCCCAAGAGACCCAGTACTTC | CASSLSGTGGSQETQYF
TRBJ2-3 | TRBD2 | TRBV4-1 | - | TGCGCCAGCAGCCAAGACCGACTAGCGAGCATAGCGGATACGCAGTATTTT | CASSQDRLASIADTQYF
TRBJ1-1 | TRBD1 | TRBV12-5 | - | TGTGCTAGTGGTTACCCGGGACAGGGAAACACTGAAGCTTTCTTT | CASGYPGQGNTEAFF
TRBJ1-6 | TRBD1 | TRBV7-9 | - | TGTGCCAGCAGCTCGGACAGGGTTGCAGAGTCCTATAATTCACCCCTCCACTTT | CASSSDRVAESYNSPLHF
TRBJ1-1 | TRBD1 | TRBV19 | few | TGTGCCAGTAGTCCCCTCCCTGCGACAGGGCGGAGTACTGAAGCTTTCTTT | CASSPLPATGRSTEAFF
TRBJ1-2 | TRBD1 | TRBV7-9 | - | TGTGCCAGCAGCTTACGACAGGGGGTGTCAGGAGGCTACACCTTC | CASSLRQGVSGGYTF
TRBJ1-3 | - | TRBV7-8 | - | TGTGCCAGCAGCTTAGTAGGCAGGGGAGGAAACACCATATATTTT | CASSLVGRGGNTIYF
TRBJ2-7 | - | TRBV4-1 | - | TGCGCCAGCAGCCAAGATACAGGGACCTACGAGCAGTACTTC | CASSQDTGTYEQYF
TRBJ2-7 | - | TRBV30 | few | TGTGCCTGGAGTGTACCACGGGACTTCTCCTACGAGCAGTACTTC | CAWSVPRDFSYEQYF
TRBJ2-3 | - | TRBV2 | - | TGTGCCAGCAGCCTGCGGGGGCCGGGTCGTGGAGATACGCAGTATTTT | CASSLRGPGRGDTQYF
TRBJ2-1 | TRBD2 | TRBV9 | - | TGTGCCAGCAGCGTAGACAGCGGGAGATACAATGAGCAGTTCTTC | CASSVDSGRYNEQFF
TRBJ2-5 | TRBD1 | TRBV27 | - | TGTGCCAGCAGCCGATTTCCCGGGACAGCAAAAGAGACCCAGTACTTC | CASSRFPGTAKETQYF
TRBJ1-2 | - | TRBV5-1 | - | TGCGCCAGCAGCTTAGGGAATCAGGGCGAATATGGCTACACCTTC | CASSLGNQGEYGYTF
TRBJ1-4 | TRBD1 | TRBV5-1 | - | TGCGCCAGCAGCTCCCCGGGACAGGGGATGAAGAAACTGTTTTTT | CASSSPGQGMKKLFF
TRBJ2-7 | - | TRBV9 | once | TGTGCCAGCAGCACAGGGACACTTGGTGCCTACGAGCAGTACTTC | CASSTGTLGAYEQYF
TRBJ1-3 | TRBD1 | TRBV27 | - | TGTGCCAGCAGTCAACAGGGGGCTAGAAACACCATATATTTT | CASSQQGARNTIYF
TRBJ2-7 | TRBD1 | TRBV5-5 | once | TGTGCCAGCAGCCTGGTAGGACAGGGGGCATCCTACGAGCAGTACTTC | CASSLVGQGASYEQYF
TRBJ1-1 | - | TRBV6-5 | - | TGTGCCAGCAGTTACGCGAGGGGGATGAAGAACACTGAAGCTTTCTTT | CASSYARGMKNTEAFF
TRBJ1-6 | - | TRBV19 | few | TGTGCCAGTAGTGGGCGACAGGAGTTTAATTCACCCCTCCACTTT | CASSGRQEFNSPLHF
TRBJ1-1 | - | TRBV6-6 | few | TGTGCCAGCAGCTCGGTTGAGAACACTGAAGCTTTCTTT | CASSSVENTEAFF
TRBJ2-3 | - | TRBV7-7 | - | TGTGCCAGCAGCCCTGAGTGGGGGGGGCAGACAGATACGCAGTATTTT | CASSPEWGGQTDTQYF
TRBJ2-7 | TRBD2 | TRBV6-1 | - | TGTGCCAGCAGGGGTAGACTAGCGGGGTCCTACGAGCAGTACTTC | CASRGRLAGSYEQYF
TRBJ2-2 | - | TRBV2 | - | TGTGCCAGCAGTCAGGGGAACACCGGGGAGCTGTTTTTT | CASSQGNTGELFF
TRBJ2-2 | - | TRBV19 | - | TGTGCCAGTACCCTACGGGGGAGCACCGGGGAGCTGTTTTTT | CASTLRGSTGELFF
TRBJ1-2 | TRBD1 | TRBV2 | - | TGTGCCAGCAGTGAGTGGGACAGTTCTACCTTGGGTAACTATGGCTACACCTTC | CASSEWDSSTLGNYGYTF
TRBJ1-2 | TRBD1 | TRBV27 | - | TGTGCCAGCAGTAGGGGGACAGGGGTCCAGGGCTACACCTTC | CASSRGTGVQGYTF
TRBJ1-5 | TRBD1 | TRBV7-9 | few | TGTGCCAGCAGCTCGTGGGACAGAGACAATCAGCCCCAGCATTTT | CASSSWDRDNQPQHF
TRBJ2-3 | TRBD2 | TRBV25-1 | - | TGTGCCAGCAGTGAAGGTAGCGGGGGGGCCGCAGATACGCAGTATTTT | CASSEGSGGAADTQYF
TRBJ2-7 | TRBD1 | TRBV6-6 | - | TGTGCCAGCAGGAAGGGACAGGTCTCCTACGAGCAGTACTTC | CASRKGQVSYEQYF
TRBJ1-1 | TRBD1 | TRBV5-1 | - | TGCGCCAGCAGCTTGGCCGGACAGGGCACTGAAGCTTTCTTT | CASSLAGQGTEAFF
TRBJ2-5 | TRBD2 | TRBV16 | - | TGTGCCAGCAGCACGGGACTAGCGGGGCAAGAGACCCAGTACTTC | CASSTGLAGQETQYF
TRBJ2-1 | TRBD1 | TRBV7-3 | - | TGTGCCAGCAGCGCCCCCGGGACAGCCACAGACAATGAGCAGTTCTTC | CASSAPGTATDNEQFF
TRBJ1-1 | - | TRBV14 | - | TGTGCCAGCAGCCAGCCGGGGGGGATGGGGACTGAAGCTTTCTTT | CASSQPGGMGTEAFF